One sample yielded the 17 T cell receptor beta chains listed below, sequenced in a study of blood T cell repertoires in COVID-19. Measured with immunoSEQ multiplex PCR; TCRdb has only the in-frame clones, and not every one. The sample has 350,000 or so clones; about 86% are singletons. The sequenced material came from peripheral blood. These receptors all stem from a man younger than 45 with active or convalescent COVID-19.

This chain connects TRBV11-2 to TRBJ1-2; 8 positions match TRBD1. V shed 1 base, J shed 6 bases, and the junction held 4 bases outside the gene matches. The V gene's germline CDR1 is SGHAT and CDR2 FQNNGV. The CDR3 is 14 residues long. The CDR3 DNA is TGTGCCAGCAGCTTAGGGACAGGGAGAGATGGCTACACCTTC. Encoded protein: CASSLGTGRDGYTF.

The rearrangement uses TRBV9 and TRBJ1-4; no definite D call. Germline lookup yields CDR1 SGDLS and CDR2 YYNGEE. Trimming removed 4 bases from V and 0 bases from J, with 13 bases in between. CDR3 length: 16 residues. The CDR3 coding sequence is TGTGCCAGCAGCCCCCTATCGGGGACAACTAATGAAAAACTGTTTTTT. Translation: CASSPLSGTTNEKLFF.

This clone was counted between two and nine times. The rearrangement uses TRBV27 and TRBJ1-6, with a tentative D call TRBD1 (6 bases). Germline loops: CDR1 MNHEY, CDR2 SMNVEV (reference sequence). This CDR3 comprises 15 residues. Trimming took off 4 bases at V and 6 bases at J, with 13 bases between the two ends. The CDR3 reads CASSSSQGLNSPLHF. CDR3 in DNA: TGTGCCAGCAGTTCATCGCAGGGGCTTAATTCACCCCTCCACTTT.

Here the CDR3 reads CSVEAFRGESEQFF. The CDR3 nucleotides read TGCAGCGTTGAAGCCTTCCGGGGGGAAAGCGAGCAGTTCTTC. This chain uses TRBV29-1 with TRBJ2-1, with TRBD2 matching 7 bases. CDR1 and CDR2 from the germline V gene are SQVTM and ANQGSEA. This CDR3 is 14 amino acids long. V trimming: 1 base; J trimming: 10 bases; junction bases outside the gene matches: 10.

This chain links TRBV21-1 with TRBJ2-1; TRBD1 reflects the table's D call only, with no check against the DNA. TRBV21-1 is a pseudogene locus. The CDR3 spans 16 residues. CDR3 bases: TGTGCCAGCAGCAAGAAAAGCAGGCGAAACTACAATGAGCAGTTCTTC. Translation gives CASSKKSRRNYNEQFF.

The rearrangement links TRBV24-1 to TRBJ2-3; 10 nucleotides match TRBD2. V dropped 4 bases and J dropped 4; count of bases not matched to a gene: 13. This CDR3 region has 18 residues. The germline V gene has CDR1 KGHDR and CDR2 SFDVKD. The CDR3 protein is CATSDPLTTAGGADTQYF. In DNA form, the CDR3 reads TGTGCCACCAGTGACCCCCTGACTACAGCGGGGGGGGCAGATACGCAGTATTTT.

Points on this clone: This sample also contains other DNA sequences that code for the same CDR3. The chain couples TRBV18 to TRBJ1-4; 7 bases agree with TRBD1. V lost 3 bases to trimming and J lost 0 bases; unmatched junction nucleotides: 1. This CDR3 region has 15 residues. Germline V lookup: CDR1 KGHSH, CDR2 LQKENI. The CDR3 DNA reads TGTGCCAGCTCACCCGGGACAGCAACTAATGAAAAACTGTTTTTT. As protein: CASSPGTATNEKLFF.

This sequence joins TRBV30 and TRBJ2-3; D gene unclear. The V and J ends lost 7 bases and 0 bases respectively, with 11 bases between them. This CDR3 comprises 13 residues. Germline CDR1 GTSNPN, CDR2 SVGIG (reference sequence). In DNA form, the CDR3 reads TGTGCCTCCCGCCCTAGGAGCACAGATACGCAGTATTTT. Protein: CASRPRSTDTQYF.

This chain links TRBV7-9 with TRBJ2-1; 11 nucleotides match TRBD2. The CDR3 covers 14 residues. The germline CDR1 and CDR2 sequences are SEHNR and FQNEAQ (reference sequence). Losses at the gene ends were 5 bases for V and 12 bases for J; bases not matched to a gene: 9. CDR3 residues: CASSPGTSGPRQFF. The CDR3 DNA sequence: TGTGCCAGCAGCCCCGGGACTAGCGGTCCAAGGCAGTTCTTC.

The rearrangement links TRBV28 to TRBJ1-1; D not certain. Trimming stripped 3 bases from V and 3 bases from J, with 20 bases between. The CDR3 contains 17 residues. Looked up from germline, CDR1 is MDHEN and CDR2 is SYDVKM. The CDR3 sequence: CASSFLGTGGFHTEAFF. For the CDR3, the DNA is TGTGCCAGCAGTTTTCTTGGTACGGGAGGTTTTCACACTGAAGCTTTCTTT.

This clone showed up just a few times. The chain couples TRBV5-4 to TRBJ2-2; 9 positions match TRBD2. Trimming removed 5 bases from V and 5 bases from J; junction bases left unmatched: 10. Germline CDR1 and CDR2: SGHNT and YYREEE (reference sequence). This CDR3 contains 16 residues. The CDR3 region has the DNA TGTGCCAGCAGTCCTAGCGGGACCCCGGAGACCGGGGAGCTGTTTTTT. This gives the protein CASSPSGTPETGELFF.

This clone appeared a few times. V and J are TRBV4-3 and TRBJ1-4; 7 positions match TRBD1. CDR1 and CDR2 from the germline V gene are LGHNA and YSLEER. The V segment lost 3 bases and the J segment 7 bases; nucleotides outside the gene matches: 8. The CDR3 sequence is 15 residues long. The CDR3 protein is CASSHRTGWGEKLFF. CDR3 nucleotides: TGCGCCAGCAGCCACCGGACAGGATGGGGTGAAAAACTGTTTTTT.

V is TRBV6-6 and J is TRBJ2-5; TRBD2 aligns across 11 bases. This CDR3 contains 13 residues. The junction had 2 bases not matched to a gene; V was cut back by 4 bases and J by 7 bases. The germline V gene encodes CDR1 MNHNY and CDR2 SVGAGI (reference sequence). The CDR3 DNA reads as TGTGCCAGCAGTTTAGCGGGAGGGGGGACCCAGTACTTC. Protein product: CASSLAGGGTQYF.

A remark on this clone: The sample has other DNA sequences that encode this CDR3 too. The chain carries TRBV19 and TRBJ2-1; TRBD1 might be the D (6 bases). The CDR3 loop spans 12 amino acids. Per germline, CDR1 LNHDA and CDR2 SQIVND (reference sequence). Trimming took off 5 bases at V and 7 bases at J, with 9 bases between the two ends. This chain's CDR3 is CASSWGPNEQFF. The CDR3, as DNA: TGTGCCAGTAGTTGGGGGCCGAATGAGCAGTTCTTC.

CDR3 nucleotides: TGTGCCAGCAGCTTACTTAATTCACCCCTCCACTTT. Translation gives CASSLLNSPLHF. V and J are TRBV6-5 and TRBJ1-6; no clear D gene. The CDR3 is made up of 12 amino acids. Germline CDR1 and CDR2: MNHEY and SVGAGI. Trimming took 6 bases from V and 6 from J, leaving 6 bases between them.

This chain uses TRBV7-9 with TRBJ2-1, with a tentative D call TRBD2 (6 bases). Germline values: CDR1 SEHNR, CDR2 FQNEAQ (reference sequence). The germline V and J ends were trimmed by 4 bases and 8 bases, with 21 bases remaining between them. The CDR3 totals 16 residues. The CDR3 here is CASSSPVASAGDEQFF. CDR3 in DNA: TGTGCCAGCAGCTCACCCGTGGCTAGCGCTGGGGATGAGCAGTTCTTC.

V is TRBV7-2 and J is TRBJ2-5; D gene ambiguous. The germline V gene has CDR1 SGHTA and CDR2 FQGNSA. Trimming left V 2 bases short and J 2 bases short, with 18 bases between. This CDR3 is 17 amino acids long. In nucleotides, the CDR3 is TGTGCCAGCAGCTTACGATCATCTGGAGCGCCTCAAGAGACCCAGTACTTC. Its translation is CASSLRSSGAPQETQYF. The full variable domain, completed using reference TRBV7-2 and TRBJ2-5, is GAGVSQSPSNKVTEKGKDVELRCDPISGHTALYWYRQSLGQGLEFLIYFQGNSAPDKSGLPSDRFSAERTGGSVSTLTIQRTQQEDSAVYLCASSLRSSGAPQETQYFGPGTRLLVL.